These 10 T cell receptor beta chains were all obtained from the same sample, sequenced in a study of blood T cell repertoires in COVID-19. The assay was immunoSEQ multiplex PCR, and TCRdb's table has in-frame clones only and misses some. Here the sample spans about 40,000 clones, about 77% being singletons. The source material was peripheral blood. The origin of the receptors is a man at least 80 years old with acute or convalescent COVID-19.

The chain recombines TRBV5-1 with TRBJ2-1; 8 nucleotides match TRBD2. After removal of 0 bases from V and 8 bases from J, the junction contained 7 bases not matched to a gene. The CDR3 contains 15 residues. CDR1 and CDR2 from the germline V gene are SGHRS and YFSETQ. The CDR3 here is CASSLVAGGFDEQFF. In DNA, the CDR3 is TGCGCCAGCAGCTTGGTTGCGGGAGGATTCGATGAGCAGTTCTTC.

This clone was seen once. V is TRBV28 and J is TRBJ1-5; a weak D match, TRBD1 (5 bases). This CDR3 has 13 amino acids. Germline-derived CDR1 and CDR2 are MDHEN and SYDVKM. V lost 5 bases to trimming and J lost 7 bases, with 12 bases between them. The CDR3 region is CASSILGPQPQHF. In DNA form, the CDR3 reads TGTGCCAGCAGTATCCTGGGGCCACAGCCCCAGCATTTT. Together with reference TRBV28 and TRBJ1-5, the CDR3 gives the full variable domain: DVKVTQSSRYLVKRTGEKVFLECVQDMDHENMFWYRQDPGLGLRLIYFSYDVKMKEKGDIPEGYSVSREKKERFSLILESASTNQTSMYLCASSILGPQPQHFGDGTRLSIL.

The chain employs TRBV4-1 and TRBJ2-3; 8 bases match TRBD2. Trimming at V came to 8 bases and at J to 3 bases, leaving 7 bases not matched to a gene. CDR1 MGHRA and CDR2 YSYEKL come from the germline V gene. The CDR3 runs to 14 residues. CDR3 DNA sequence: TGCGCCAGCCGGGAGGGCTTTCTAACAGATACGCAGTATTTT. It yields the protein CASREGFLTDTQYF.

The rearrangement joins TRBV7-9 to TRBJ2-7; 12 bases are shared with TRBD2. Germline V lookup: CDR1 SEHNR, CDR2 FQNEAQ (reference sequence). The V segment lost 2 bases and the J segment 5 bases; nucleotides outside the gene matches: 4. CDR3 length: 15 residues. Written as DNA, the CDR3 is TGTGCCAGCAGCTTACTAGCGGGGGGGCAAAACGAGCAGTACTTC. Translated, it gives CASSLLAGGQNEQYF.

The CDR3 reads CASSVGSGAYNEQFF. CDR3 bases: TGTGCCAGCAGCGTAGGTAGCGGGGCCTACAATGAGCAGTTCTTC. The rearrangement links TRBV9 to TRBJ2-1; 8 bases map to TRBD2. The germline V gene has CDR1 SGDLS and CDR2 YYNGEE. After removal of 0 bases from V and 2 bases from J, the junction contained 1 base not matched to a gene. This CDR3 region has 15 residues.

This chain connects TRBV6-5 to TRBJ1-6, with a tentative D call TRBD1 (6 bases). Germline V lookup: CDR1 MNHEY, CDR2 SVGAGI. The CDR3 is 12 amino acids. The V end was cut by 8 bases, the J end by 14 bases, with 16 bases between. The CDR3 reads CASGVQGGALHF. CDR3 sequence (DNA): TGTGCCAGCGGCGTACAGGGAGGGGCCCTCCACTTT.

The chain combines TRBV27 with TRBJ1-2; perhaps TRBD1 as D (5 bases). V gave up 0 bases and J gave up 0 bases, with 14 bases separating them. The germline CDR1 and CDR2 sequences are MNHEY and SMNVEV (reference sequence). CDR3 length: 17 residues. The CDR3 DNA is TGTGCCAGCAGTTTATCGTCAGGGCCAGTCGCTAACTATGGCTACACCTTC. Its protein is CASSLSSGPVANYGYTF.

The rearrangement uses TRBV7-9 and TRBJ1-1, with 11 positions matching TRBD1. CDR3 size: 16 residues. CDR1 and CDR2 (germline): SEHNR, FQNEAQ (reference sequence). Losses at the gene ends were 4 bases for V and 5 bases for J; bases not matched to a gene: 9. This CDR3 is CASSSSGTGGRTEAFF. The CDR3 region has the DNA TGTGCCAGCAGCTCATCCGGGACAGGGGGTCGGACTGAAGCTTTCTTT.

This clone was counted only a few times. This sequence joins TRBV28 and TRBJ1-5, with 7 bases matching TRBD1. Germline V gives CDR1 MDHEN, CDR2 SYDVKM. Germline trimming cut 10 bases from V and 6 bases from J; bases unmatched to any gene: 9. The length of the CDR3 is 13 residues. CDR3 in DNA: TGTGCCACGATCGACAGGGTAGGTCAGCCCCAGCATTTT. Translating it yields CATIDRVGQPQHF.

The chain combines TRBV5-1 with TRBJ2-1; 9 bases match TRBD2. Germline CDR1 and CDR2: SGHRS and YFSETQ. The CDR3 spans 15 residues. V was clipped by 5 bases and J by 8 bases; unmatched bases: 11. The CDR3: CASRYVAGVPDEQFF. CDR3 nucleotide sequence: TGCGCCAGCAGATACGTAGCGGGAGTGCCCGATGAGCAGTTCTTC.